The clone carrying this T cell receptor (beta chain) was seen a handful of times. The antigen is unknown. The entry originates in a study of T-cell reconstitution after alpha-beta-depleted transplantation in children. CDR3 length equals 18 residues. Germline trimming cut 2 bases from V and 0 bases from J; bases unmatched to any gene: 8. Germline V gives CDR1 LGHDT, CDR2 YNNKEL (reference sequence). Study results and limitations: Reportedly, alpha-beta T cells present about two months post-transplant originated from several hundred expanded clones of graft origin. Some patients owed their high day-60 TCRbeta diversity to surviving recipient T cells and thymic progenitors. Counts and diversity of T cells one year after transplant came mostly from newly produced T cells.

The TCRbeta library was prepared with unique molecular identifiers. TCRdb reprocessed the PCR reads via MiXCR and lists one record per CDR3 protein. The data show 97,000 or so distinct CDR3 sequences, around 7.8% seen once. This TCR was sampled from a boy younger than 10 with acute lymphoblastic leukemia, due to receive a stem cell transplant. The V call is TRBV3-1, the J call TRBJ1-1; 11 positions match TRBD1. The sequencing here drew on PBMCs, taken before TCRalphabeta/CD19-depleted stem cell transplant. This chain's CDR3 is CASSQFQDRGPLNTEAFF. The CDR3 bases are TGTGCCAGCAGCCAATTCCAGGACAGGGGGCCCCTGAACACTGAAGCTTTCTTT. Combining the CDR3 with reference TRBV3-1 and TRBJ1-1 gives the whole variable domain DTAVSQTPKYLVTQMGNDKSIKCEQNLGHDTMYWYKQDSKKFLKIMFSYNNKELIINETVPNRFSPKSPDKAHLNLHINSLELGDSAVYFCASSQFQDRGPLNTEAFFGQGTRLTVV.